Each of the 28 T cell receptor beta chains below was sequenced from the same sample in a study of cytomegalovirus exposure and HLA in healthy donors. Researchers ran the PCR with 60 Vbeta and 13 Jbeta primers. Sequenced by immunoSEQ multiplex PCR; TCRdb stores in-frame clones only, minus some. Here the sample spans about 85,000 clones, 70% to 80% being singletons. What was sequenced was PBMCs. Receptors were obtained from a woman between 50 and 59 years old in good health and CMV-seropositive.

The chain couples TRBV6-5 to TRBJ1-2, with TRBD1 matching 12 bases. V shed 6 bases and J 8 bases; nucleotides not matched to a gene: 10. Germline V gives CDR1 MNHEY, CDR2 SVGAGI. This CDR3 region has 15 residues. This chain's CDR3 is CASRTGTGGATGYTF. CDR3 sequence (DNA): TGTGCCAGCAGGACCGGGACAGGGGGCGCGACCGGCTACACCTTC.

The chain employs TRBV5-1 and TRBJ1-1; D may be TRBD1 (5 bases). From germline, CDR1 is SGHRS and CDR2 YFSETQ. V dropped 5 bases and J dropped 5 bases, with 16 bases sitting between them. The CDR3 is made up of 14 amino acids. CDR3 in amino acids: CASSWTREGTEAFF. The CDR3 DNA sequence: TGCGCCAGCAGTTGGACTCGGGAGGGGACTGAAGCTTTCTTT.

A few counts support this clone. The chain has TRBV11-1 and TRBJ2-2; possibly TRBD2 for D (5 bases). This CDR3 is built from 15 residues. CDR1 is SGHAT and CDR2 is FQDESV in the germline V gene (reference sequence). V was shortened by 5 bases and J by 6 bases, with 16 bases between the two germline ends. CDR3 bases: TGTGCCAGCAGCCGCCGAGAGGGAAGGGCCGGGGAGCTGTTTTTT. Its translation is CASSRREGRAGELFF.

The J gene is TRBJ2-3, the V gene TRBV10-1; 7 positions agree with TRBD2. The germline V gene has CDR1 WNHNN and CDR2 SYGVQD (reference sequence). Trimming removed 0 bases from V and 0 bases from J; junction bases left unmatched: 0. The length of the CDR3 is 15 residues. DNA of the CDR3: TGCGCCAGCAGTGAGTCCGGGAGGAGCACAGATACGCAGTATTTT. This codes for CASSESGRSTDTQYF.

The rearrangement uses TRBV28 and TRBJ2-3, with D tentatively TRBD2 (5 bases). Trimming cost V 8 bases and J 4 bases, with 16 bases left between them. The CDR3 runs 14 residues. CDR1 and CDR2 (germline): MDHEN, SYDVKM. CDR3 amino acids: CASGLERASDTQYF. CDR3 coding DNA: TGTGCCAGCGGGTTAGAGAGGGCCTCAGATACGCAGTATTTT.

This clone was counted once. V is TRBV6-5 and J is TRBJ1-1; 9 bases align to TRBD1. The trim removed 6 bases at V and 5 bases at J, leaving 7 bases unmatched. Germline V CDR1 and CDR2: MNHEY, SVGAGI. The CDR3 has 14 amino acids. The CDR3 nucleotides read TGTGCCAGCAGGGTGGACAGGGGCGGGACTGAAGCTTTCTTT. Protein sequence: CASRVDRGGTEAFF.

The J gene is TRBJ2-7, the V gene TRBV2; D is ambiguous. The CDR3 spans 14 residues. The germline V gene encodes CDR1 SNHLY and CDR2 FYNNEI. V shed 4 bases and J shed 3 bases, with 13 bases lying between them. The CDR3, as DNA: TGTGCCAGCAGTGCTTTAACCTCTAACTACGAGCAGTACTTC. Protein sequence: CASSALTSNYEQYF.

This chain links TRBV7-2 with TRBJ2-7, with TRBD2 matching over 12 bases. Germline assignment: CDR1 SGHTA and CDR2 FQGNSA. CDR3 length: 15 amino acids. The CDR3 region is CASSLAGGGSYEQYV. As DNA, the CDR3 is TGTGCCAGCAGCCTAGCGGGAGGGGGATCCTACGAGCAGTACGTC.

The chain joins TRBV19 to TRBJ1-2; 8 positions match TRBD1. Looked up from germline, CDR1 is LNHDA and CDR2 is SQIVND (reference sequence). The CDR3 extends over 15 amino acids. Trimming removed 9 bases from V and 4 bases from J; junction bases left unmatched: 13. CDR3 loop: CASRQGWLDTYGYTF. The CDR3 nucleotides read TGTGCCAGCAGACAGGGGTGGCTGGACACCTATGGCTACACCTTC. The entire variable domain, with the rest obtained from reference TRBV19 and TRBJ1-2, is as follows: DGGITQSPKYLFRKEGQNVTLSCEQNLNHDAMYWYRQDPGQGLRLIYYSQIVNDFQKGDIAEGYSVSREKKESFPLTVTSAQKNPTAFYLCASRQGWLDTYGYTFGSGTRLTVV.

The table lists this clone with a few counts. The chain carries TRBV4-2 and TRBJ2-1; 9 bases match TRBD2. Germline V gives CDR1 LGHNA, CDR2 YNFKEQ. There are 17 residues in the CDR3. Trimming removed 3 bases from V and 5 bases from J; junction bases left unmatched: 11. The CDR3 nucleotides read TGTGCCAGCAGCCATTCTACCCGACTAGCGGATAACAATGAGCAGTTCTTC. This translates into CASSHSTRLADNNEQFF.

The chain is built from TRBV7-8 and TRBJ2-1; D might be TRBD2 (5 bases). Germline V gene lookup returns CDR1 SGHVS and CDR2 FQNEAQ. The germline V and J ends were trimmed by 6 bases and 0 bases, with 15 bases remaining between them. The CDR3 contains 16 residues. The CDR3 coding sequence is TGTGCCAGCAGGACTATAACGGGGTCCTCCTACAATGAGCAGTTCTTC. Residues: CASRTITGSSYNEQFF. The variable domain in full, with the rest retrieved from reference TRBV7-8 and TRBJ2-1, is GAGVSQSPRYKVAKRGQDVALRCDPISGHVSLFWYQQALGQGPEFLTYFQNEAQLDKSGLPSDRFFAERPEGSVSTLKIQRTQQEDSAVYLCASRTITGSSYNEQFFGPGTRLTVL.

As to this clone: The sample has other DNA sequences that encode this CDR3 too. The V call is TRBV5-6, the J call TRBJ1-2; TRBD1 matches 7 bases. J lost 5 bases, V lost 6 bases, and 13 bases had no gene match. In germline, CDR1 is SGHDT, CDR2 YYEEEE. The CDR3 is 15 residues long. CDR3 sequence reads: CASIPTGDGFYGYTF. The CDR3 nucleotides are TGTGCCAGCATACCAACAGGGGATGGTTTTTATGGCTACACCTTC.

J is TRBJ2-5 and V is TRBV2, with D possibly being TRBD1 (6 bases). The CDR3 covers 15 residues. Germline CDR1 reads SNHLY; CDR2 reads FYNNEI. The V gene lost 6 bases and the J gene lost 4 bases, with 18 bases spanning the gap. CDR3 DNA: TGTGCCAGCAGCCGCAACAGGGTGGCGGGAGAGACCCAGTACTTC. This gives the protein CASSRNRVAGETQYF.

This chain links TRBV2 with TRBJ2-1; D call uncertain. Between the trimmed V and J ends, which lost 3 bases and 8 bases, there was a span of 2 bases. There are 10 residues in the CDR3. Per the germline V gene, CDR1 is SNHLY and CDR2 is FYNNEI. In DNA form, the CDR3 reads TGTGCCAGCAGTGACGATGAGCAGTTCTTC. The encoded protein is CASSDDEQFF.

The V and J genes are TRBV11-3 and TRBJ2-4; D is possibly TRBD2 (6 bases). This CDR3 contains 15 residues. Germline CDR1 SGHNT, CDR2 YENEEA. V was cut by 1 base and J by 3 bases, with 10 bases left in between. The CDR3 protein is CASSLGTDYKNIQYF. In DNA form, the CDR3 reads TGTGCCAGCAGCTTAGGTACGGACTACAAAAACATTCAGTACTTC.

In this sample, this clone turned up a few times. The CDR3 sequence: CASSMREHLNTEAFF. CDR3 nucleotides: TGTGCCAGTAGTATGCGGGAACATTTGAACACTGAAGCTTTCTTT. The rearrangement uses TRBV19 and TRBJ1-1, with D unclear. There are 15 residues in the CDR3. CDR1 and CDR2 from the germline V gene are LNHDA and SQIVND (reference sequence). The ends were cut back, 3 bases at V and 0 bases at J, with 11 bases in the middle.

V and J are TRBV6-5 and TRBJ1-4; TRBD1 is a possible D gene (6 bases). Germline V CDR1 and CDR2: MNHEY, SVGAGI. Trimming removed 2 bases from V and 0 bases from J, with 7 bases in between. This CDR3 has 15 residues. CDR3 sequence: CASSYGGSTNEKLFF. DNA of the CDR3: TGTGCCAGCAGTTACGGGGGCTCAACTAATGAAAAACTGTTTTTT.

A remark on this clone: This CDR3 is also generated by other DNA sequences in the sample. The chain is built from TRBV9 and TRBJ1-1; D is possibly TRBD1 (5 bases). CDR3 length: 14 amino acids. CDR1 and CDR2 from the germline V gene are SGDLS and YYNGEE. Trimming took 3 bases from V and 3 from J, leaving 12 bases between them. DNA for the CDR3: TGTGCCAGCAGCGCAGGGACTGGCCACACTGAAGCTTTCTTT. Translated, it gives CASSAGTGHTEAFF. Filled out from reference TRBV9 and TRBJ1-1, the complete variable domain reads DSGVTQTPKHLITATGQRVTLRCSPRSGDLSVYWYQQSLDQGLQFLIQYYNGEERAKGNILERFSAQQFPDLHSELNLSSLELGDSALYFCASSAGTGHTEAFFGQGTRLTVV.

This chain joins TRBV2 and TRBJ2-1, with 7 bases lining up with TRBD2. CDR3 length equals 13 residues. CDR1 and CDR2 (germline): SNHLY, FYNNEI. Trimming cost V 2 bases and J 10 bases; bases outside gene matches: 5. The CDR3 spells CASSETGEGEQFF. The DNA of the CDR3 is TGTGCCAGCAGTGAAACGGGGGAGGGCGAGCAGTTCTTC.

The V gene is TRBV30, the J gene TRBJ1-2, with D possibly being TRBD1 (6 bases). There are 12 residues in the CDR3. Between the trimmed V and J ends, which lost 3 bases and 4 bases, there was a span of 9 bases. Germline V gene sequence: CDR1 GTSNPN, CDR2 SVGIG (reference sequence). CDR3 bases: TGTGCCTGGAGAGGCAGGGGCTATGGCTACACCTTC. Its translation: CAWRGRGYGYTF.

The rearrangement uses TRBV5-4 and TRBJ2-1; 14 positions agree with TRBD2. Germline V gene lookup returns CDR1 SGHNT and CDR2 YYREEE (reference sequence). Trimming took 7 bases from V and 7 from J; bases not matched to a gene: 7. The length of the CDR3 is 15 residues. The CDR3 region has the DNA TGTGCCAGCCTCTCGGGGACTAGCGGGAGAAATGAGCAGTTCTTC. Its translation: CASLSGTSGRNEQFF.

V is TRBV10-3 and J is TRBJ2-5; 9 positions match TRBD2. The trim removed 6 bases at V and 1 base at J, leaving 9 bases unmatched. The CDR3 sequence is 16 residues long. Germline V gives CDR1 ENHRY, CDR2 SYGVKD. CDR3 sequence reads: CAIRTTLAGSQETQYF. CDR3 nucleotides: TGTGCCATCAGAACGACTCTAGCGGGGTCCCAAGAGACCCAGTACTTC.

This chain uses TRBV12-5 with TRBJ2-7, with D tentatively TRBD2 (6 bases). Germline loops: CDR1 LGHNT, CDR2 FRNRAP. With 4 bases removed from V and 1 base from J, the gap between germline ends came to 17 bases. This CDR3 has 16 amino acids. The CDR3 DNA is TGTGCTAGTGGTTCCCCCGGGACTGAAATATCCTACGAGCAGTACTTC. This codes for CASGSPGTEISYEQYF.

The chain recombines TRBV9 with TRBJ1-6; perhaps TRBD1 as D (5 bases). CDR1 is SGDLS, CDR2 YYNGEE, per germline. This CDR3 region has 16 residues. With 3 bases removed from V and 7 bases from J, the gap between germline ends came to 17 bases. Here the CDR3 DNA reads TGTGCCAGCAGCGCCTCCGGGGCGGGGGAGAATTCACCCCTCCACTTT. This translates into CASSASGAGENSPLHF.

V and J are TRBV29-1 and TRBJ1-2, with 9 bases aligning to TRBD1. CDR1 is SQVTM, CDR2 ANQGSEA, per germline. This CDR3 contains 13 residues. V lost 3 bases to trimming and J lost 8 bases; unmatched junction nucleotides: 7. The CDR3 loop reads CSVERDRVFGYTF. The DNA of the CDR3 is TGCAGCGTTGAGCGGGACAGGGTCTTCGGCTACACCTTC. The whole variable domain, filled in from reference TRBV29-1 and TRBJ1-2, reads SAVISQKPSRDICQRGTSLTIQCQVDSQVTMMFWYRQQPGQSLTLIATANQGSEATYESGFVIDKFPISRPNLTFSTLTVSNMSPEDSSIYLCSVERDRVFGYTFGSGTRLTVV.

This clone has just one count. The chain combines TRBV4-2 with TRBJ2-3; TRBD1 matches 7 bases. Germline-derived CDR1 and CDR2 are LGHNA and YNFKEQ. V gave up 0 bases and J gave up 1 base; unmatched junction bases: 4. There are 16 residues in the CDR3. The CDR3 is CASSQEAGQGTDTQYF. CDR3 nucleotide sequence: TGTGCCAGCAGCCAAGAGGCCGGACAGGGCACAGATACGCAGTATTTT.

This clone was observed a few times. V and J are TRBV6-5 and TRBJ1-3, with D unclear. Trimming pared 2 bases from V and 5 bases from J, leaving 7 bases between. The CDR3 runs to 13 residues. CDR1 and CDR2 from the germline V gene are MNHEY and SVGAGI. The CDR3 DNA is TGTGCCAGCAGTTACGGGCCGAGAAACACCATATATTTT. Translated, it gives CASSYGPRNTIYF.

This chain links TRBV27 with TRBJ1-5; D gene ambiguous. This CDR3 comprises 12 residues. Trimming shortened V by 8 bases and J by 4 bases, and 9 bases separated the two germline ends. The germline V gene has CDR1 MNHEY and CDR2 SMNVEV (reference sequence). The CDR3, as DNA: TGTGCCAGCGCCTATCCTAATCAGCCCCAGCATTTT. This translates into CASAYPNQPQHF.